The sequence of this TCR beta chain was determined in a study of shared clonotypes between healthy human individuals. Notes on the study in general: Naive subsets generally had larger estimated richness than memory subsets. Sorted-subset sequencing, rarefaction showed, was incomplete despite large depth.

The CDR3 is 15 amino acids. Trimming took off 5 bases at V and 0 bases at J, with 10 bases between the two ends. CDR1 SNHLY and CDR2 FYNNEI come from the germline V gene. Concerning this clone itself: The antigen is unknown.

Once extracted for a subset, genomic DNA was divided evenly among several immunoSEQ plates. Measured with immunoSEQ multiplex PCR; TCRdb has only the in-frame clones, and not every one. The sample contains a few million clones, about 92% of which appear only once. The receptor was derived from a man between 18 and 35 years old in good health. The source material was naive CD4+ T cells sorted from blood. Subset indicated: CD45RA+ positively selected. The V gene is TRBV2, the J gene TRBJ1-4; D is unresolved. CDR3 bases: TGTGCCAGCAGTTTATACAGAGCAACTAATGAAAAACTGTTTTTT. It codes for CASSLYRATNEKLFF.